Reported below is one T cell receptor beta chain. The data are from a study of blood T cell repertoires in COVID-19. Those who participated ranged in age from roughly 18 to 89 years and resided in 20 to 25 US areas. Measured with immunoSEQ multiplex PCR; TCRdb has only the in-frame clones, and not every one. Of around 500,000 clones listed, 75% to 90% were seen once; the top ten hold 8.3%. The receptor was isolated from a woman aged 60-75 years who had recovered from COVID-19. Sequenced material: PBMCs or T cells enriched from blood (not recorded which).

The CDR3 DNA follows: TGTGCCAGCAAAGGACTAGCGGGTTCTTATGAGCAGTTCTTC. Protein product: CASKGLAGSYEQFF. The chain has TRBV3-1 (or the pseudogene TRBV3-2) and TRBJ2-1; TRBD2 matches at 11 bases. CDR1 is LGHDT and CDR2 is YNNKEL in the germline V gene (reference sequence). Trimming removed 7 bases from V and 8 bases from J; junction bases left unmatched: 7. The CDR3 has 14 residues.